Sequencing of this TCR beta chain was carried out in a study of neurological immune-mediated disorders (dated by TCRdb to the late 2010s). Describing the broader study: Among the approximately 34 multiple sclerosis patients, about 31 had relapsing-remitting MS and 3 had secondary progressive MS. Alongside PBMC samples, the set of some 97 TCR-beta libraries contained longitudinal samples, technical triplicates, and paired CD4+ and CD8+ T-cell subsets that had been sorted. Peripheral blood TCR-beta repertoires from patients with HTLV-I-associated myelopathy (HAM/TSP), patients with multiple sclerosis, and healthy controls were compared in the study using UMI-based sequencing. The cohort included some 70 subjects: some 14 with HAM/TSP, around 34 with multiple sclerosis, and 20 healthy controls. Results the study describes overall, beyond this receptor: In a phylogenetic analysis, the repertoires of 18 out of 34 MS patients fell into a single cluster of related CDR3 sequences, pointing to a possible signature at the repertoire level. The MS cluster was not associated with any clinical or MRI features, and the authors stated that larger cohorts are needed. No identical CDR3 amino acid sequences were found to be shared among expanded clones across subjects, suggesting that TCR-beta repertoires were private in all groups. TCR clonal expansion was highest in HAM/TSP patients and lowest in MS patients, with MS patients falling below even healthy controls.

V sheds 1 base and J sheds 5 bases, leaving 18 bases between their ends. Taken from the germline V gene, the CDR1 and CDR2 loops are SGHRS and YFSETQ. The CDR3 runs 16 amino acids, cysteine and phenylalanine included. Only the CDR3 DNA stays, 48 bases, in frame from base 1. cDNA was synthesized by template-switch 5'RACE using a primer carrying a 10-nucleotide random unique molecular identifier by which each TCR transcript was tagged. Over 160 million TCR-beta sequences, covering 15-18 subjects, were produced in each sequencing run. The RNeasy kit was used for extraction of total RNA. Using the KAPA Real-time Library Amplification kit, TCR-beta VDJ regions were amplified with primers for the TCR constant region and the 5'RACE anchor. Sample indexes and Illumina adaptors were added in a first PCR, and a second PCR then increased library yield. After Ampure bead purification, the roughly 650 bp TCR product was size-selected on a 2% E-gel SizeSelection system. Before pooling, libraries had their quality checked on a Bioanalyzer, their concentration measured with Qubit, and their quantity determined with the Kapa Library Quantification kit. An Illumina HiSeq 2500 sequenced the libraries paired-end 2 x 150 bp. To increase sequence diversity, roughly 25-31% phiX was spiked into each library pool. The paper's processing steps were these. The UMI-based MiGEC pipeline processed quality-filtered reads and removed over 80% of raw TCR sequences during error correction. VDJ genes were aligned to IMGT germline references, and each clonotype was defined by a unique CDR3 amino acid sequence together with V-J genes. Clonal expansion, Shannon diversity, and CDR3 relatedness (CalcPairwiseDistances, ClusterSamples) were evaluated with VDJtools, and phylogenetic trees were built with CLCbio workbench. Using coefficient-of-variation modelling across technical triplicates, the study counted a clone as expanded if it had at least 8 unique UMIs. Using fastp at Q25 and MiXCR, TCRdb reprocessed the public reads and kept productive beta chains. Each entry merges the rows of one CDR3 protein and shows their most common DNA and genes. None of the V and J calls come from the authors' own analysis; TCRdb made them. This sample is represented by tens of thousands of distinct CDR3 sequences; about 3.5% of them were singletons. The ten most abundant clones make up about 5.5% of the sample.

There are many counts of this clonotype. This receptor's antigen is unknown. No base-level quality is on record; no much larger clone is a single base apart. Libraries from unsorted PBMCs were made from 2 million PBMCs kept in RNAlater at -80 degrees C until RNA extraction. Multiple sclerosis patients were enrolled in a US clinical protocol under which disease progression was evaluated by magnetic resonance imaging. Peripheral blood underwent Ficoll-Hypaque density gradient centrifugation to isolate PBMCs, which were then cryopreserved in liquid nitrogen. This chain joins TRBV5-1 to TRBJ2-5; a weak D assignment points to TRBD2 (7 bases agree). The source of this sequence is a middle-aged man with multiple sclerosis. Sequencing was carried out using PBMCs. The nucleotide sequence is TGCGCCAGCAGCTTGAACGGGGGGCATGACCTTGAGACCCAGTACTTC. This yields the protein CASSLNGGHDLETQYF.